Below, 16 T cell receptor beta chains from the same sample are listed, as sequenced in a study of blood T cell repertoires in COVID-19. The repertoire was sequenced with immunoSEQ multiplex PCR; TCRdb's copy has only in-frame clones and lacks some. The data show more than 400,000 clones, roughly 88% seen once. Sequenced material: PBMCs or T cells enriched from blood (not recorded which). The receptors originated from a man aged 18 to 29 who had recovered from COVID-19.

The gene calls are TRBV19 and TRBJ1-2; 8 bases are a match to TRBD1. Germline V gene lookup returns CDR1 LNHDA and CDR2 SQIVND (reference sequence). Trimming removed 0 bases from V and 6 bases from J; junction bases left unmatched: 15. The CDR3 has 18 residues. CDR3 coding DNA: TGTGCCAGTAGTATAGATCACGGCCAGGGACAGGCCGCAGATGGCTACACCTTC. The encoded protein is CASSIDHGQGQAADGYTF.

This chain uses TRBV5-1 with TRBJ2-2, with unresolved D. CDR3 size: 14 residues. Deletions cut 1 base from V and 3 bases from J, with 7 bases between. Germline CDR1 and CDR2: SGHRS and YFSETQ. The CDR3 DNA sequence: TGCGCCAGCAGCTTGAACGGAGACACCGGGGAGCTGTTTTTT. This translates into CASSLNGDTGELFF. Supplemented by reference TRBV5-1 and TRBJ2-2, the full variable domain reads KAGVTQTPRYLIKTRGQQVTLSCSPISGHRSVSWYQQTPGQGLQFLFEYFSETQRNKGNFPGRFSGRQFSNSRSEMNVSTLELGDSALYLCASSLNGDTGELFFGEGSRLTVL.

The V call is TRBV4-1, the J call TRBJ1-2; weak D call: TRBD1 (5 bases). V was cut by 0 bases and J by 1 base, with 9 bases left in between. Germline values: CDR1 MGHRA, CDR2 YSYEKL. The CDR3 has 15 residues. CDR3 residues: CASSQEGTFNYGYTF. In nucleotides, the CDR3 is TGCGCCAGCAGCCAAGAAGGGACTTTTAACTATGGCTACACCTTC.

CDR3 in amino acids: CSVDITQGYTF. The CDR3 DNA sequence: TGCAGCGTTGACATAACGCAGGGCTACACCTTC. The rearrangement joins TRBV29-1 to TRBJ1-2, with D uncertain. CDR1 SQVTM and CDR2 ANQGSEA come from the germline V gene. This CDR3 contains 11 residues. V shed 3 bases and J shed 8 bases, with 10 bases lying between them.

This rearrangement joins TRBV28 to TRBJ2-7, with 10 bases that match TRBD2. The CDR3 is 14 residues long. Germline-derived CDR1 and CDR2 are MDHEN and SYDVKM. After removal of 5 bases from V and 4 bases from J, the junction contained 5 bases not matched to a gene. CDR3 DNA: TGTGCCAGCAGTGAAGCGGGAGGGCCTTACGAGCAGTACTTC. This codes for CASSEAGGPYEQYF.

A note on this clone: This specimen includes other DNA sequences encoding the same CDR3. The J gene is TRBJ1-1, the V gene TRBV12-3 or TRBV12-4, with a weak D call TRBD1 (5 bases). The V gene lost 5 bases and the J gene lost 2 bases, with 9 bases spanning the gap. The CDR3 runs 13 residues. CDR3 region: CASSLTVNTEAFF. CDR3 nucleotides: TGTGCCAGCAGTCTGACAGTAAACACTGAAGCTTTCTTT.

This CDR3 is CASSGYRGEGNTEAFF. CDR3 DNA sequence: TGTGCCAGCAGTGGGTACAGGGGGGAGGGGAACACTGAAGCTTTCTTT. The chain uses TRBV6-1 and TRBJ1-1, with 8 bases identical to TRBD1. The CDR3 runs 16 residues. Germline-derived CDR1 and CDR2 are MNHNS and SASEGT. The ends lost 4 bases at V and 1 base at J; junction bases unmatched: 8.

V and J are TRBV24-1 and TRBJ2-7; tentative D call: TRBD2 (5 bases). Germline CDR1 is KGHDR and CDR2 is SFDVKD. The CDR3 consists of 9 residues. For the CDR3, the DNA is TGTGCACCCGGGGTCGAGCAGTACTTC. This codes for CAPGVEQYF.

In DNA form, the CDR3 reads TGTGCCAGCAGCCCGGAGGAGGGAAACTGGAACTATGGCTACACCTTC. Protein product: CASSPEEGNWNYGYTF. The genes are TRBV14 and TRBJ1-2; D not resolved. V was shortened by 4 bases and J by 2 bases, with 17 bases between the two germline ends. The CDR3 is 16 residues long. CDR1 and CDR2 from the germline V gene are SGHDN and FVKESK.

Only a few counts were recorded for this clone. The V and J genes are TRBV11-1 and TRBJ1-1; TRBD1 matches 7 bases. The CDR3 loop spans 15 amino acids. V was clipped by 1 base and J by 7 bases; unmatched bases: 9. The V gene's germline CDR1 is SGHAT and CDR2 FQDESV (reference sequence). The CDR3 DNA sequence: TGTGCCAGCAGCTTAGGAGGGACAGCTACGAGTGAAGCTTTCTTT. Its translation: CASSLGGTATSEAFF.

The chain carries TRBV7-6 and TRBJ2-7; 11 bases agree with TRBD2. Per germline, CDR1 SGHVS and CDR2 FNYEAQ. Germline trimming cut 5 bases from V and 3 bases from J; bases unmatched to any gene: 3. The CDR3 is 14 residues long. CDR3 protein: CASSRLAGNYEQYF. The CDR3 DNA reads TGTGCCAGCAGCCGACTAGCGGGAAACTACGAGCAGTACTTC.

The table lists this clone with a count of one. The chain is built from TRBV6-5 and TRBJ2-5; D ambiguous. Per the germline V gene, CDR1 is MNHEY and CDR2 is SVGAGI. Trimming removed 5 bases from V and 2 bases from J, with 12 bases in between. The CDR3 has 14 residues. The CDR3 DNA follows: TGTGCCAGCAGTAATCGACACAAACAAGAGACCCAGTACTTC. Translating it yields CASSNRHKQETQYF.

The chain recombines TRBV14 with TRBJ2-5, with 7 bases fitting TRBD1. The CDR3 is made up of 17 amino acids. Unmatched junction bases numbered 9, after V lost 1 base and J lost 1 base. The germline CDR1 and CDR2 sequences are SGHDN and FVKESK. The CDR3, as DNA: TGTGCCAGCAGCCAAGCCCTTACAGGGGCAAGCCAAGAGACCCAGTACTTC. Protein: CASSQALTGASQETQYF.

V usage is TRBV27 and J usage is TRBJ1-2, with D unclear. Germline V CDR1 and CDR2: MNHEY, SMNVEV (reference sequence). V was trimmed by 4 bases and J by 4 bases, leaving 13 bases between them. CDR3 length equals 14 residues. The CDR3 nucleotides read TGTGCCAGCAGTTCGACGGAACGAGGCTATGGCTACACCTTC. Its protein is CASSSTERGYGYTF.

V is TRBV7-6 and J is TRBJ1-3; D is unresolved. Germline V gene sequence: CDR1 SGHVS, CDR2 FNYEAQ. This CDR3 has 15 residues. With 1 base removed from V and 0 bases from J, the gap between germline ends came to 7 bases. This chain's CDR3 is CASSLGSDSGNTIYF. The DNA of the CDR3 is TGTGCCAGCAGCTTAGGGTCAGACTCTGGAAACACCATATATTTT.

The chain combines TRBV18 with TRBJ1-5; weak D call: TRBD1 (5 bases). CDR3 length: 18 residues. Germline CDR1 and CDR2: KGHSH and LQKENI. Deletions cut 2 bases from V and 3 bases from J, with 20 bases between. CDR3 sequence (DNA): TGTGCCAGCTCACCAAGCTCCCGGGGGACGGTAGTCAATCAGCCCCAGCATTTT. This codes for CASSPSSRGTVVNQPQHF.